Below, 28 T cell receptor beta chains from the same sample are listed, as sequenced in a study of human T cells and chemical hapten exposure. TCRdb itself ran the RACE reads through MiXCR, one entry per CDR3 protein. The data hold approximately 79,000 distinct CDR3 sequences, with 10% observed a single time. As for time point: patch test 1, 2 weeks after DPC sensitization. Described treatment: therapeutic diphenylcyclopropenone sensitization with weekly scalp DPC. This specimen was whole blood, taken in connection with sensitization to the hapten diphenylcyclopropenone (DPC). The source of these receptors is a woman aged 45-65 years with alopecia areata. Some clones in this sample may be carry-over from other donors' samples.

This clonotype has more than one count but fewer than ten. The rearrangement joins TRBV29-1 to TRBJ2-2; 8 positions match TRBD1. Trimming at V came to 6 bases and at J to 3 bases, leaving 9 bases not matched to a gene. Germline-derived CDR1 and CDR2 are SQVTM and ANQGSEA. This CDR3 has 15 residues. CDR3: CSVRTGGSDTGELFF. DNA for the CDR3: TGCAGCGTCCGTACAGGGGGTAGCGACACCGGGGAGCTGTTTTTT.

This clonotype was seen only a few times. The chain employs TRBV7-9 and TRBJ1-2; 8 nucleotides match TRBD1. Looked up from germline, CDR1 is SEHNR and CDR2 is FQNEAQ (reference sequence). V was clipped by 4 bases and J by 4 bases; unmatched bases: 2. This CDR3 region has 13 residues. This CDR3 reads CASSSTGAYGYTF. The CDR3 DNA follows: TGTGCCAGCAGCTCGACAGGGGCCTATGGCTACACCTTC.

The V gene is TRBV20-1, the J gene TRBJ2-3, with 8 positions matching TRBD2. The length of the CDR3 is 14 residues. V trimming: 6 bases; J trimming: 4 bases; junction bases outside the gene matches: 9. The germline V gene has CDR1 DFQATT and CDR2 SNEGSKA (reference sequence). The DNA for the CDR3 is TGCAGTGCAAACGCAGCGGGAGAGGCAGATACGCAGTATTTT. Encoded protein: CSANAAGEADTQYF.

This clonotype was recorded many times. The chain combines TRBV7-8 with TRBJ2-7; D perhaps matches TRBD2 (5 bases). Germline CDR1 reads SGHVS; CDR2 reads FQNEAQ. This CDR3 spans 14 amino acids. V lost 11 bases to trimming and J lost 2 bases, with 19 bases between them. The CDR3 here is CAGAGRSPPYEQYF. In DNA form, the CDR3 reads TGTGCCGGTGCGGGTAGATCCCCTCCCTACGAGCAGTACTTC.

This chain connects TRBV29-1 to TRBJ2-5, with a possible D match to TRBD1 (5 bases). The CDR3 runs 10 residues. Trimming stripped 8 bases from V and 5 bases from J, with 9 bases between. CDR1 and CDR2 from the germline V gene are SQVTM and ANQGSEA. In DNA, the CDR3 is TGCAGCTCTAAGGGGGAGACCCAGTACTTC. The encoded protein is CSSKGETQYF.

This clonotype has a handful of counts. The CDR3 sequence is CASSSGGTGSYNSPLHF. CDR3 coding DNA: TGTGCCAGTAGTTCCGGGGGAACGGGCTCCTATAATTCACCCCTCCACTTT. J is TRBJ1-6 and V is TRBV19, with TRBD1 as a possible D gene (5 bases). The CDR3 covers 17 residues. Per the germline V gene, CDR1 is LNHDA and CDR2 is SQIVND (reference sequence). V was pared by 5 bases and J by 0 bases, with 14 bases between.

The chain uses TRBV27 and TRBJ1-2; 9 bases map to TRBD1. The CDR3 loop spans 14 amino acids. CDR1 and CDR2 from the germline V gene are MNHEY and SMNVEV (reference sequence). V was pared by 2 bases and J by 8 bases, with 6 bases of the junction left unmatched. CDR3 DNA: TGTGCCAGCAGTTTACAACAGGGGGCGAGAGGCTACACCTTC. It specifies CASSLQQGARGYTF.

This clonotype was detected ten times or more. The genes are TRBV3-1 and TRBJ2-7, with D perhaps TRBD2 (5 bases). CDR3 length: 13 residues. The V gene lost 0 bases and the J gene lost 4 bases, with 7 bases spanning the gap. Germline assignment: CDR1 LGHDT and CDR2 YNNKEL (reference sequence). In DNA form, the CDR3 reads TGTGCCAGCAGCCAAGATAAGCGGTACGAGCAGTACTTC. Translating gives CASSQDKRYEQYF.

V is TRBV18 and J is TRBJ2-3, with TRBD1 identical over 7 bases. J was trimmed by 0 bases and V by 5 bases; bases with no gene match: 11. Germline-derived CDR1 and CDR2 are KGHSH and LQKENI. The CDR3 length is 17 residues. For the CDR3, the DNA is TGTGCCAGCTCAGCACGATTACAGGGGTCTAGCACAGATACGCAGTATTTT. Translated: CASSARLQGSSTDTQYF.

This clonotype was seen a few times. This sequence joins TRBV6-2 or TRBV6-3 and TRBJ2-7; 8 bases map to TRBD2. Unmatched junction bases numbered 8, after V lost 5 bases and J lost 2 bases. Germline V gene data show CDR1 as MNHEY and CDR2 as SVGEGT. This CDR3 comprises 15 residues. In nucleotides, the CDR3 is TGTGCCAGCAGTCCCCTAGGCGGGAGGCCCTACGAGCAGTACTTC. Translated, it gives CASSPLGGRPYEQYF.

This clonotype appeared a few times. This chain joins TRBV11-1 and TRBJ2-5; D remains ambiguous. This CDR3 contains 14 residues. V lost 5 bases to trimming and J lost 1 base, with 11 bases between them. The germline CDR1 and CDR2 sequences are SGHAT and FQDESV (reference sequence). DNA for the CDR3: TGTGCCAGCAGCCGGACGTCGAGCCAAGAGACCCAGTACTTC. It yields the protein CASSRTSSQETQYF.

Details on this clonotype: Given a much more abundant clone one base away, this may be a read error. The V call is TRBV24-1, the J call TRBJ2-3, with 10 bases fitting TRBD1. There are 15 residues in the CDR3. Germline assignment: CDR1 KGHDR and CDR2 SFDVKD. The CDR3: CAASDSGTGADTQYF. In DNA form, the CDR3 reads TGTGCCGCCAGTGACTCCGGGACAGGGGCAGATACGCAGTATTTT.

This clonotype was recorded a few times. The chain joins TRBV20-1 to TRBJ2-7; D ambiguous. Trimming left V 5 bases short and J 6 bases short, with 2 bases between. The CDR3 has 8 amino acids. Per the germline V gene, CDR1 is DFQATT and CDR2 is SNEGSKA (reference sequence). CDR3 nucleotides: TGCAGTGCTCGCGAGCAGTACTTC. It codes for CSAREQYF.

In its sample, this clonotype was seen a few times. The J gene is TRBJ2-5, the V gene TRBV18; D unclear. From germline, CDR1 is KGHSH and CDR2 LQKENI. The CDR3 covers 13 residues. V lost 3 bases and J lost 2, with 7 bases in between. CDR3: CASSPELQETQYF. CDR3 nucleotide sequence: TGTGCCAGCTCACCGGAACTTCAAGAGACCCAGTACTTC. Filled out from reference TRBV18 and TRBJ2-5, the complete variable domain reads NAGVMQNPRHLVRRRGQEARLRCSPMKGHSHVYWYRQLPEEGLKFMVYLQKENIIDESGMPKERFSAEFPKEGPSILRIQQVVRGDSAAYFCASSPELQETQYFGPGTRLLVL.

The chain combines TRBV7-9 with TRBJ1-3; no definite D call. The V end was cut by 3 bases, the J end by 0 bases, with 12 bases between. CDR3 length: 16 residues. Germline values: CDR1 SEHNR, CDR2 FQNEAQ (reference sequence). The CDR3 DNA reads as TGTGCCAGCAGCTTCCAAGGCCAGCACTCTGGAAACACCATATATTTT. Amino acid sequence: CASSFQGQHSGNTIYF.

This clonotype appeared a few times. At one end the junction does not follow the germline gene, possibly because of a read error. The chain uses TRBV18 and TRBJ1-1; 7 bases match TRBD1. CDR3 length: 16 amino acids. Germline lookup yields CDR1 KGHSH and CDR2 LQKENI. CDR3 amino acids: CASSPRTGRMNTEAFF. The DNA of the CDR3 is TGTGCCAGCTCCCCACGGACAGGACGCATGAACACTGAAGCTTTCTTT.

The chain links TRBV7-9 to TRBJ2-7; 7 bases agree with TRBD2. The CDR3 is made up of 13 amino acids. V dropped 8 bases and J dropped 3; count of bases not matched to a gene: 7. The germline gives CDR1 SEHNR, CDR2 FQNEAQ (reference sequence). The CDR3 bases are TGTGCCAGCGCGGGAGTTCCAGTCTACGAGCAGTACTTC. Amino acids: CASAGVPVYEQYF.

The rearrangement joins TRBV28 to TRBJ2-3, with 10 bases matching TRBD1. Germline values: CDR1 MDHEN, CDR2 SYDVKM. The CDR3 runs 15 residues. After removal of 4 bases from V and 3 bases from J, the junction contained 4 bases not matched to a gene. The CDR3 DNA reads TGTGCCAGCAGTTCCCGGGACAGGGGTACAGATACGCAGTATTTT. Its translation: CASSSRDRGTDTQYF.

The chain recombines TRBV11-3 with TRBJ1-4, with no clear D. This CDR3 spans 13 amino acids. Deletions cut 3 bases from V and 5 bases from J, with 7 bases between. CDR1 and CDR2 (germline): SGHNT, YENEEA. The CDR3 sequence is CASSFGPNEKLFF. As DNA, the CDR3 is TGTGCCAGCAGCTTCGGGCCGAATGAAAAACTGTTTTTT. The full variable domain, with the rest looked up from reference TRBV11-3 and TRBJ1-4, is EAGVVQSPRYKIIEKKQPVAFWCNPISGHNTLYWYLQNLGQGPELLIRYENEEAVDDSQLPKDRFSAERLKGVDSTLKIQPAELGDSAVYLCASSFGPNEKLFFGSGTQLSVL.

Only a few counts were recorded for this clonotype. The CDR3, as DNA: TGTGCCAGCAGGCCCCCCAGGGAGCTGTTTTTT. This gives the protein CASRPPRELFF. This chain joins TRBV12-3 or TRBV12-4 and TRBJ2-2; no definite D call. The V end was cut by 6 bases, the J end by 9 bases, with 8 bases between. This CDR3 has 11 amino acids.

The chain recombines TRBV6-1 with TRBJ2-1; D unresolved. CDR3 length: 16 residues. The germline gives CDR1 MNHNS, CDR2 SASEGT. V gave up 7 bases and J gave up 4 bases, with 20 bases separating them. The CDR3 reads CASTRNGDVGYNEQFF. Written as DNA, the CDR3 is TGTGCCAGCACCCGAAATGGAGACGTCGGGTACAATGAGCAGTTCTTC.

The rearrangement uses TRBV6-5 and TRBJ1-3, with unresolved D. Germline CDR1 is MNHEY and CDR2 is SVGAGI. The CDR3 totals 11 residues. V was clipped by 4 bases and J by 7 bases, with 5 bases between them. The CDR3 DNA follows: TGTGCCAGCAGTTTTATGAACACCATATATTTT. Its translation is CASSFMNTIYF.

The CDR3 loop reads CSAKTSGGSYEQYF. The CDR3 DNA follows: TGCAGTGCTAAGACTAGCGGGGGATCCTACGAGCAGTACTTC. The chain uses TRBV20-1 and TRBJ2-7; TRBD2 aligns across 12 bases. This CDR3 spans 14 amino acids. With V trimmed by 4 bases and J by 1 base, 2 bases remained unmatched. The germline gives CDR1 DFQATT, CDR2 SNEGSKA (reference sequence).

This clonotype was picked up many times. The chain is built from TRBV12-3 or TRBV12-4 and TRBJ2-4, with TRBD2 identical over 7 bases. This CDR3 is 14 amino acids long. The V and J ends lost 3 bases and 7 bases, in that order; junction bases with no gene match: 6. This chain's CDR3 is CASSFSGTANIQYF. CDR3 coding DNA: TGTGCCAGCAGTTTCAGCGGGACCGCGAACATTCAGTACTTC.

This clonotype occurred a few times. The chain joins TRBV11-2 to TRBJ2-7, with 8 positions matching TRBD1. The ends lost 0 bases at V and 4 bases at J; junction bases unmatched: 5. Germline values: CDR1 SGHAT, CDR2 FQNNGV. The CDR3 has 15 amino acids. CDR3 nucleotide sequence: TGTGCCAGCAGCTTAGAAGGACAGGGAATTTACGAGCAGTACTTC. The encoded protein is CASSLEGQGIYEQYF.

This clonotype appeared a few times. The chain joins TRBV7-2 to TRBJ2-2; 8 bases fit TRBD1. Germline V gene lookup returns CDR1 SGHTA and CDR2 FQGNSA. V dropped 1 base and J dropped 0; count of bases not matched to a gene: 4. The CDR3 is 17 residues long. CDR3 amino acids: CASSLGSTGANTGELFF. DNA of the CDR3: TGTGCCAGCAGCTTAGGATCGACAGGGGCGAACACCGGGGAGCTGTTTTTT.

This clonotype was counted many times. The rearrangement links TRBV5-4 to TRBJ2-2; D not resolved. Germline V gene lookup returns CDR1 SGHNT and CDR2 YYREEE (reference sequence). Between the trimmed V and J ends, which lost 3 bases and 2 bases, there was a span of 8 bases. This CDR3 region has 14 residues. Written as DNA, the CDR3 is TGTGCCAGCAGCTCTTCACTAAACACCGGGGAGCTGTTTTTT. Protein sequence: CASSSSLNTGELFF.

V is TRBV12-5 and J is TRBJ2-7; D not certain. The CDR3 length is 14 residues. Germline lookup yields CDR1 LGHNT and CDR2 FRNRAP. V dropped 1 base and J dropped 5 bases, with 12 bases sitting between them. Here the CDR3 DNA reads TGTGCTAGTGGTTTGGACAGACTGGGCGACGAGCAGTACTTC. Translation: CASGLDRLGDEQYF.